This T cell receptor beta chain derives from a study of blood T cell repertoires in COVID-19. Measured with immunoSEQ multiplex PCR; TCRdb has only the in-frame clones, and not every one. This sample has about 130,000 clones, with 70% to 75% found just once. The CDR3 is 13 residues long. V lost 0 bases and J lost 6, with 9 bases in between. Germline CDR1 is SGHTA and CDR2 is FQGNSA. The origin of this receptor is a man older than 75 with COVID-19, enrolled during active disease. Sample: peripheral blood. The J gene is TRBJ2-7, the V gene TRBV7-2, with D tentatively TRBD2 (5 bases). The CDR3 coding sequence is TGTGCCAGCAGCTTAGCCTCCCGGGGCGAGCAGTACTTC. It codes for CASSLASRGEQYF.